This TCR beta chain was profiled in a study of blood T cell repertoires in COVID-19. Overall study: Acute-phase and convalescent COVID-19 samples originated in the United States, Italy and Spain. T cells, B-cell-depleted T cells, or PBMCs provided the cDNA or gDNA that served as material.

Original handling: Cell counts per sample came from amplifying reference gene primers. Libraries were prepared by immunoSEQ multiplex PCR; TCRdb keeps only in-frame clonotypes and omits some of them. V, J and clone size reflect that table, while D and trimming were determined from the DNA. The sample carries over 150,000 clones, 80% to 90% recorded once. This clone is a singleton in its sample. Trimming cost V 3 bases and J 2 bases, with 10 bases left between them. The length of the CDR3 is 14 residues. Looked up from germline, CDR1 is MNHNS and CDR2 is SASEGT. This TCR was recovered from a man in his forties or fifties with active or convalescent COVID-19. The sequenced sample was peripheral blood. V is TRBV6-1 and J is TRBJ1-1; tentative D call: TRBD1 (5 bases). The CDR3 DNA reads TGTGCCAGCAGTGAGCAGGGAGGAAACACTGAAGCTTTCTTT. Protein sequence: CASSEQGGNTEAFF.